This TCR beta chain was recovered during a study of T cell repertoires in cytomegalovirus infection. Overall study context: HLA-B-restricted CMV epitopes that are well studied, plus recently identified HLA-C-restricted ones, were used by the study. Matching HLA type and CMV infection were both indicated by public TCR beta signatures.

A single record per CDR3 protein comes from TCRdb applying MiXCR to the reads. The sample lists around 430,000 distinct CDR3 sequences, approximately 46% occurring once. Concerning this clonotype: Its antigen remains unknown.

Overall study findings and caveats: Dominant in the ex vivo response were TCR beta clonotypes restricted by HLA-C and specific for CMV. Carriage of CMV together with the relevant HLA was identifiable through cumulative public TCR beta family frequency.

The CDR3 is made up of 14 amino acids. Germline CDR1 MNHNS, CDR2 SASEGT. V lost 5 bases and J 7 bases, leaving 14 bases between the germline ends. The chain couples TRBV6-1 to TRBJ1-4; D ambiguous. The sequenced sample was cultured PBMCs, obtained from culture after CMV antigen stimulation. The TCR sequence derives from a human donor in good health (CMV status not recorded). Some clones in this sample may be carry-over from other donors' samples. The CDR3 nucleotides are TGTGCCAGCAGTCGCGTCGCGAAAGGTGAAAAACTGTTTTTT. Translating it yields CASSRVAKGEKLFF.